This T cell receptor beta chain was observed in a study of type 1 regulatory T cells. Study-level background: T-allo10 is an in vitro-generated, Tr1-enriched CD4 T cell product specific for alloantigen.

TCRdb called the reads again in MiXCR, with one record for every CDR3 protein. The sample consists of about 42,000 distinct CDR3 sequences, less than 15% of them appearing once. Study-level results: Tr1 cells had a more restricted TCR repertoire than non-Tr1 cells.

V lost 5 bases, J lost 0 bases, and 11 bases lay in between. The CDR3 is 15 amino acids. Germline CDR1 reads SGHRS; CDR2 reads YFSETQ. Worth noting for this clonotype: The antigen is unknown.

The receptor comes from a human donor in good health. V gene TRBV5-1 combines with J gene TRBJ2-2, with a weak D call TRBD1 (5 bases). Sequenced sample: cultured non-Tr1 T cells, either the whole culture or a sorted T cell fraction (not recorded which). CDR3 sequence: CASSQGVANTGELFF. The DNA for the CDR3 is TGCGCCAGCAGTCAAGGGGTTGCGAACACCGGGGAGCTGTTTTTT.